This is a list of T cell receptor beta chains from one sample in a study of regulatory T cells in long-lasting Graves disease. A single record per CDR3 protein comes from TCRdb applying MiXCR to the multiplex PCR reads. The sample has about 530,000 distinct CDR3 sequences, about 16% seen once. The same sample was also used in a study of T cells in Graves' hyperthyroidism and ophthalmopathy.

The starting material was peripheral blood mononuclear cells (PBMCs), obtained at new diagnosis, from a patient treated with antithyroid drugs. These receptors were collected from a woman aged 40 to 65 with Graves disease. The CDR3 runs from the conserved cysteine through the conserved F or W. The D gene is left open where the match is weak. Expanded clones get a size class; other rows say once, few or many, or leave the size out.

v_gene: TRBV30
d_gene: .
j_gene: TRBJ1-6
abundance: few
CDR3aa: CAWTRITENNSPLHF
CDR3nt: TGTGCCTGGACCCGTATTACAGAAAATAATTCACCCCTCCACTTT

v_gene: TRBV12-3/TRBV12-4
d_gene: TRBD1
j_gene: TRBJ1-6
abundance: many
CDR3aa: CASSGTGGDSPLHF
CDR3nt: TGTGCCAGCAGTGGAACAGGGGGGGATTCACCCCTCCACTTT

v_gene: TRBV3-1
d_gene: .
j_gene: TRBJ1-6
abundance: few
CDR3aa: CASSPMAESSPLHF
CDR3nt: TGTGCCAGCAGCCCCATGGCTGAGAGCTCACCCCTCCACTTT

v_gene: TRBV28
d_gene: TRBD1
j_gene: TRBJ1-5
abundance: .
CDR3aa: CASGEQGVEMAQHF
CDR3nt: TGTGCCAGCGGCGAACAGGGGGTCGAAATGGCCCAGCATTTT

v_gene: TRBV7-9
d_gene: .
j_gene: TRBJ1-1
abundance: few
CDR3aa: CASSLVDIRVPFF
CDR3nt: TGTGCCAGCAGCTTAGTGGATATCCGGGTACCTTTCTTT

v_gene: TRBV3-1
d_gene: .
j_gene: TRBJ1-1
abundance: many
CDR3aa: CASSQTTEAFF
CDR3nt: TGTGCCAGCAGCCAAACTACTGAAGCTTTCTTT

v_gene: TRBV6-1
d_gene: TRBD1
j_gene: TRBJ2-7
abundance: few
CDR3aa: CAIRTGSYEQYF
CDR3nt: TGTGCCATCCGGACAGGGTCCTACGAGCAGTACTTC

v_gene: TRBV6-1
d_gene: .
j_gene: TRBJ1-5
abundance: many
CDR3aa: CASSPRVRGAGQPQHF
CDR3nt: TGTGCCAGCAGTCCCCGGGTGAGGGGCGCAGGTCAGCCCCAGCATTTT

v_gene: TRBV19
d_gene: .
j_gene: TRBJ1-1
abundance: few
CDR3aa: CASMGWGEAFF
CDR3nt: TGTGCCAGTATGGGGTGGGGGGAAGCTTTCTTT

v_gene: TRBV5-1
d_gene: TRBD2
j_gene: TRBJ2-3
abundance: few
CDR3aa: CASRPRGGSEDTQYF
CDR3nt: TGCGCCAGCAGACCACGGGGGGGCAGCGAAGATACGCAGTATTTT

v_gene: TRBV19
d_gene: .
j_gene: TRBJ1-1
abundance: few
CDR3aa: CASSIDAGRPTEAFF
CDR3nt: TGTGCCAGTAGTATAGATGCAGGTAGGCCCACTGAAGCTTTCTTT

v_gene: TRBV6-1
d_gene: .
j_gene: TRBJ1-6
abundance: few
CDR3aa: CASESGYNSPLHF
CDR3nt: TGTGCCAGCGAAAGTGGATATAATTCACCCCTCCACTTT

v_gene: TRBV27
d_gene: .
j_gene: TRBJ1-6
abundance: .
CDR3aa: CASSRSRNTYNSPLHF
CDR3nt: TGTGCCAGCAGTCGCTCCAGGAACACCTATAATTCACCCCTCCACTTT

v_gene: TRBV6-1
d_gene: TRBD1
j_gene: TRBJ1-4
abundance: .
CDR3aa: CASSDRGTGNEKLFF
CDR3nt: TGTGCCAGCAGCGACAGGGGGACGGGAAATGAAAAACTGTTTTTT

v_gene: TRBV6-1
d_gene: .
j_gene: TRBJ1-1
abundance: many
CDR3aa: CATAQPRGTEAFF
CDR3nt: TGTGCCACCGCTCAGCCTCGGGGGACCGAAGCTTTCTTT

v_gene: TRBV4-1
d_gene: .
j_gene: TRBJ1-2
abundance: few
CDR3aa: CASSGSPRTDNYGYTF
CDR3nt: TGCGCCAGCAGCGGGAGCCCTCGGACAGACAACTATGGCTACACCTTC

v_gene: TRBV6-2/TRBV6-3
d_gene: .
j_gene: TRBJ1-6
abundance: few
CDR3aa: CASTRHRGVGSPLHF
CDR3nt: TGTGCCAGCACGAGACACCGGGGCGTGGGGTCACCCCTCCACTTT

v_gene: TRBV11-2
d_gene: .
j_gene: TRBJ1-5
abundance: many
CDR3aa: CASSLGPPQPQHF
CDR3nt: TGTGCCAGCAGCTTAGGTCCCCCTCAGCCCCAGCATTTT

v_gene: TRBV9
d_gene: TRBD1
j_gene: TRBJ1-1
abundance: few
CDR3aa: CASSVARQGLANTEAFF
CDR3nt: TGTGCCAGCAGCGTAGCGAGACAGGGTTTGGCGAACACTGAAGCTTTCTTT

v_gene: TRBV5-5
d_gene: TRBD2
j_gene: TRBJ2-1
abundance: .
CDR3aa: CASSPRGGTNNEQFF
CDR3nt: TGTGCCAGCAGCCCACGGGGGGGCACCAACAATGAGCAGTTCTTC

v_gene: TRBV6-5
d_gene: .
j_gene: TRBJ2-5
abundance: many
CDR3aa: CASSYSGQGETQYF
CDR3nt: TGTGCCAGCAGTTACTCGGGGCAGGGCGAGACCCAGTACTTC

v_gene: TRBV11-2
d_gene: TRBD1
j_gene: TRBJ2-7
abundance: many
CDR3aa: CASSAFGQGNYEQYF
CDR3nt: TGTGCCAGCAGCGCGTTCGGACAGGGGAACTACGAGCAGTACTTC

v_gene: TRBV20-1
d_gene: .
j_gene: TRBJ1-4
abundance: few
CDR3aa: CSASGAGVGEELFF
CDR3nt: TGCAGTGCTAGCGGAGCAGGGGTTGGTGAAGAACTGTTTTTT

v_gene: TRBV28
d_gene: .
j_gene: TRBJ1-5
abundance: .
CDR3aa: CASSFGTAYSNQPQHF
CDR3nt: TGTGCCAGCAGTTTTGGGACGGCCTATAGCAATCAGCCCCAGCATTTT

v_gene: TRBV11-2
d_gene: .
j_gene: TRBJ1-1
abundance: many
CDR3aa: CASSLAPTGGTEAFF
CDR3nt: TGTGCCAGCAGCTTGGCCCCGACAGGTGGCACTGAAGCTTTCTTT

v_gene: TRBV24-1
d_gene: .
j_gene: TRBJ2-2
abundance: .
CDR3aa: CATSETTPGELFF
CDR3nt: TGTGCCACCAGTGAAACTACTCCCGGGGAGCTGTTTTTT

v_gene: TRBV2
d_gene: TRBD2
j_gene: TRBJ2-7
abundance: many
CDR3aa: CASRSGDSYEQYF
CDR3nt: TGTGCCAGCAGGAGCGGGGACTCCTACGAGCAGTACTTC

v_gene: TRBV11-2
d_gene: .
j_gene: TRBJ1-2
abundance: many
CDR3aa: CASSLDGRQVNGYTF
CDR3nt: TGTGCCAGCAGCTTAGATGGGCGACAGGTTAATGGCTACACCTTC

v_gene: TRBV2
d_gene: .
j_gene: TRBJ1-5
abundance: many
CDR3aa: CASSDGGSNQPQHF
CDR3nt: TGTGCCAGCAGTGACGGGGGAAGCAATCAGCCCCAGCATTTT

v_gene: TRBV7-8
d_gene: .
j_gene: TRBJ2-3
abundance: .
CDR3aa: CASSASWVITDTQYF
CDR3nt: TGTGCCAGCAGCGCCAGTTGGGTGATCACAGATACGCAGTATTTT

v_gene: TRBV2
d_gene: .
j_gene: TRBJ2-7
abundance: many
CDR3aa: CASSDGRQVEQYF
CDR3nt: TGTGCCAGCAGTGATGGAAGGCAGGTGGAGCAGTACTTC

v_gene: TRBV20-1
d_gene: .
j_gene: TRBJ1-1
abundance: many
CDR3aa: CSARDRAEEAFF
CDR3nt: TGCAGTGCTAGAGATCGGGCAGAAGAAGCTTTCTTT

v_gene: TRBV7-9
d_gene: .
j_gene: TRBJ1-2
abundance: many
CDR3aa: CASRPVTLRDNGYTF
CDR3nt: TGTGCCAGCCGTCCCGTGACCCTCAGGGATAATGGCTACACCTTC

v_gene: TRBV2
d_gene: TRBD1
j_gene: TRBJ2-3
abundance: many
CDR3aa: CASSGQGQLRDTQYF
CDR3nt: TGTGCCAGCAGTGGACAGGGACAACTTAGGGATACGCAGTATTTT

v_gene: TRBV20-1
d_gene: TRBD1
j_gene: TRBJ1-1
abundance: .
CDR3aa: CSARGTGTGETEAFF
CDR3nt: TGCAGTGCTAGAGGGACCGGGACAGGGGAGACTGAAGCTTTCTTT

v_gene: TRBV3-1
d_gene: .
j_gene: TRBJ2-7
abundance: .
CDR3aa: CASRQQGGVYEQYF
CDR3nt: TGTGCCAGCCGTCAACAGGGAGGTGTCTACGAGCAGTACTTC

v_gene: TRBV6-5
d_gene: .
j_gene: TRBJ1-3
abundance: .
CDR3aa: CASSYAAAGNTIYF
CDR3nt: TGTGCCAGCAGTTACGCGGCAGCTGGAAACACCATATATTTT

v_gene: TRBV19
d_gene: .
j_gene: TRBJ2-7
abundance: many
CDR3aa: CASSISWGDSYEQYF
CDR3nt: TGTGCCAGTAGTATTTCCTGGGGGGACTCCTACGAGCAGTACTTC

v_gene: TRBV2
d_gene: .
j_gene: TRBJ2-3
abundance: many
CDR3aa: CASTSSGFSTDTQYF
CDR3nt: TGTGCCAGCACCTCAAGTGGCTTTTCCACAGATACGCAGTATTTT

v_gene: TRBV7-9
d_gene: TRBD1
j_gene: TRBJ1-3
abundance: few
CDR3aa: CASSQQGAGGNTIYF
CDR3nt: TGTGCCAGCAGTCAACAGGGGGCTGGTGGAAACACCATATATTTT

v_gene: TRBV2
d_gene: TRBD2
j_gene: TRBJ2-3
abundance: .
CDR3aa: CASSDDAGEDTQYF
CDR3nt: TGTGCCAGCAGTGACGACGCGGGGGAGGATACGCAGTATTTT

v_gene: TRBV15
d_gene: .
j_gene: TRBJ1-1
abundance: few
CDR3aa: CATRVGGGTEAFF
CDR3nt: TGTGCCACCCGGGTGGGGGGCGGCACTGAAGCTTTCTTT

v_gene: TRBV6-2/TRBV6-3
d_gene: .
j_gene: TRBJ2-1
abundance: .
CDR3aa: CASSPSGGTRQFF
CDR3nt: TGTGCCAGCAGTCCCAGTGGGGGGACAAGGCAGTTCTTC

v_gene: TRBV25-1
d_gene: .
j_gene: TRBJ2-5
abundance: few
CDR3aa: CASKAGQGAFVAQYF
CDR3nt: TGTGCCAGCAAAGCGGGGCAGGGGGCTTTTGTGGCCCAGTACTTC

v_gene: TRBV20-1
d_gene: TRBD1
j_gene: TRBJ2-5
abundance: .
CDR3aa: CSARGDSGQGQMTQYF
CDR3nt: TGCAGTGCTAGAGGGGATTCGGGACAGGGTCAGATGACCCAGTACTTC

v_gene: TRBV30
d_gene: .
j_gene: TRBJ2-1
abundance: many
CDR3aa: CAWSGDSQFF
CDR3nt: TGTGCCTGGAGTGGTGATTCGCAGTTCTTC

v_gene: TRBV6-1
d_gene: TRBD1
j_gene: TRBJ1-6
abundance: many
CDR3aa: CASSDPGTGNNSPLHF
CDR3nt: TGTGCCAGCAGTGACCCCGGGACAGGAAATAATTCACCCCTCCACTTT

v_gene: TRBV2
d_gene: TRBD2
j_gene: TRBJ2-1
abundance: many
CDR3aa: CASSLWTSDRNEQFF
CDR3nt: TGTGCCAGCAGCTTGTGGACTAGTGATAGAAATGAGCAGTTCTTC

v_gene: TRBV3-1
d_gene: .
j_gene: TRBJ2-5
abundance: many
CDR3aa: CASSPRPPGEETQYF
CDR3nt: TGTGCCAGCAGCCCTCGACCGCCGGGAGAGGAGACCCAGTACTTC